The 27 T cell receptor beta chains below all came from one sample that was sequenced in a study of graft-versus-host responses after intestinal transplantation. TCRdb's table, derived via immunoSEQ multiplex PCR, lists solely in-frame clones and lacks some. This table holds 140,000 or so clones, 85% to 95% found once. Their antigens are not known. Sequenced material: unstimulated CD4+ T cells sorted from spleen or lymph node cells, taken before intestinal transplant. The receptor set was obtained from a human donor who received an intestinal transplant.

This chain uses TRBV6-1 with TRBJ1-3; TRBD1 might be the D (5 bases). V shed 0 bases and J shed 0 bases, with 12 bases lying between them. Germline-derived CDR1 and CDR2 are MNHNS and SASEGT. The CDR3 totals 17 residues. CDR3 sequence reads: CASSEALTANSGNTIYF. CDR3 nucleotides: TGTGCCAGCAGTGAAGCTCTGACAGCTAACTCTGGAAACACCATATATTTT.

The gene calls are TRBV7-9 and TRBJ1-2, with TRBD1 as a possible D gene (6 bases). V shed 1 base and J shed 4 bases, with 13 bases lying between them. CDR1 SEHNR and CDR2 FQNEAQ come from the germline V gene (reference sequence). CDR3 length: 15 amino acids. The CDR3 bases are TGTGCCAGCAGCTTAGTACAGGGTGGGGGCTATGGCTACACCTTC. This gives the protein CASSLVQGGGYGYTF.

This chain uses TRBV7-3 with TRBJ2-7; 14 bases line up with TRBD2. The CDR3 has 14 residues. Germline-derived CDR1 and CDR2 are SGHTA and FQGTGA. V lost 2 bases, J lost 6 bases, and 0 bases stayed unmatched. The CDR3 DNA is TGTGCCAGCAGCTTAGGGACTAGCGGGAGCGAGCAGTACTTC. Translated, it gives CASSLGTSGSEQYF.

CDR3 amino acids: CASSLTPGQGAGEQFF. The CDR3 bases are TGCGCCAGCAGCTTAACACCGGGACAGGGGGCGGGTGAGCAGTTCTTC. This chain joins TRBV5-1 and TRBJ2-1, with 12 bases fitting TRBD1. V gave up 2 bases and J gave up 9 bases; unmatched junction bases: 9. The CDR3 runs 16 residues. Germline V gene data show CDR1 as SGHRS and CDR2 as YFSETQ. Variable domain in full (rest from reference TRBV5-1 and TRBJ2-1): KAGVTQTPRYLIKTRGQQVTLSCSPISGHRSVSWYQQTPGQGLQFLFEYFSETQRNKGNFPGRFSGRQFSNSRSEMNVSTLELGDSALYLCASSLTPGQGAGEQFFGPGTRLTVL.

With respect to this clone: One end of the junction is discordant with germline, which a read error may explain. Different DNA sequences within this sample yield the same CDR3. The J gene is TRBJ1-5, the V gene TRBV18; D possibly corresponds to TRBD1 (5 bases). CDR3 length: 15 residues. CDR1 is KGHSH, CDR2 LQKENI, per germline. The CDR3 region is CASSLTQASNQPQHF. CDR3 DNA: TGTGCCAGCTCCCTTACACAGGCTAGCAATCAGCCCCAGCATTTC.

The chain joins TRBV6-1 to TRBJ2-5; D is perhaps TRBD1 (6 bases). The germline V gene has CDR1 MNHNS and CDR2 SASEGT. Trimming pared 5 bases from V and 4 bases from J, leaving 14 bases between. CDR3 length: 14 residues. Here the CDR3 reads CASSLQGHRETQYF. The CDR3, as DNA: TGTGCCAGCAGTTTACAGGGCCATAGAGAGACCCAGTACTTC.

The rearrangement uses TRBV15 and TRBJ2-7; unclear D gene. CDR3 length: 15 residues. Germline V gives CDR1 LNHNV, CDR2 YYDKDF (reference sequence). Trimming stripped 1 base from V and 4 bases from J, with 14 bases between. CDR3 region: CATSRGADLSYEQYF. The CDR3 nucleotides are TGTGCCACCAGCAGAGGGGCCGATCTAAGTTACGAGCAGTACTTC.

V and J are TRBV10-3 and TRBJ2-5, with 10 nucleotides matching TRBD2. V trimming: 6 bases; J trimming: 2 bases; junction bases outside the gene matches: 3. Germline V gene sequence: CDR1 ENHRY, CDR2 SYGVKD. The CDR3 has 14 residues. CDR3 in amino acids: CAISSLAGQETQYF. The DNA for the CDR3 is TGTGCCATCAGCTCACTAGCGGGACAAGAGACCCAGTACTTC.

This chain joins TRBV9 and TRBJ1-1; TRBD1 is a possible D gene (5 bases). Germline V gene data show CDR1 as SGDLS and CDR2 as YYNGEE. The CDR3 sequence is 16 residues long. The V and J ends lost 4 bases and 0 bases respectively, with 16 bases between them. The CDR3 loop is CASSSPRAGLNTEAFF. CDR3 sequence (DNA): TGTGCCAGCAGCTCTCCTCGAGCAGGGCTGAACACTGAAGCTTTCTTT.

The rearrangement uses TRBV20-1 and TRBJ2-3; D is undetermined. Trimming removed 6 bases from V and 5 bases from J, with 9 bases in between. CDR1 and CDR2 (germline): DFQATT, SNEGSKA (reference sequence). This CDR3 region has 11 residues. As DNA, the CDR3 is TGCAGTGCCAGTCCGGAAGATACGCAGTATTTT. It yields the protein CSASPEDTQYF.

This chain uses TRBV5-4 with TRBJ2-7, with 8 positions matching TRBD2. Trimming cost V 0 bases and J 0 bases; bases outside gene matches: 2. The CDR3 is 15 amino acids. CDR1 is SGHNT and CDR2 is YYREEE in the germline V gene (reference sequence). The CDR3: CASSLGLASSYEQYF. DNA of the CDR3: TGTGCCAGCAGCTTGGGACTAGCGAGCTCCTACGAGCAGTACTTC. The full variable domain, completed using reference TRBV5-4 and TRBJ2-7, is ETGVTQSPTHLIKTRGQQVTLRCSSQSGHNTVSWYQQALGQGPQFIFQYYREEENGRGNFPPRFSGLQFPNYSSELNVNALELDDSALYLCASSLGLASSYEQYFGPGTRLTVT.

This clone was recorded only once. The chain uses TRBV28 and TRBJ2-2, with a weak D call TRBD1 (5 bases). The CDR3 length is 14 residues. The germline V gene encodes CDR1 MDHEN and CDR2 SYDVKM. V shed 6 bases and J shed 1 base, with 9 bases lying between them. CDR3 in amino acids: CASRLRGNTGELFF. CDR3 nucleotide sequence: TGTGCCAGCAGACTTAGGGGGAACACCGGGGAGCTGTTTTTT.

V and J are TRBV5-1 and TRBJ2-1, with a tentative D call TRBD2 (6 bases). Germline V gives CDR1 SGHRS, CDR2 YFSETQ. V dropped 2 bases and J dropped 9 bases, with 18 bases sitting between them. The CDR3 sequence is 15 residues long. The CDR3 DNA reads as TGCGCCAGCAGCTTTAAGTTAGCGGCCATGGGTGAGCAGTTCTTC. It yields the protein CASSFKLAAMGEQFF.

The chain combines TRBV6-5 with TRBJ1-1; D is unclear. CDR3 length: 16 amino acids. V gave up 0 bases and J gave up 0 bases, with 11 bases separating them. In germline, CDR1 is MNHEY, CDR2 SVGAGI. The CDR3 DNA sequence: TGTGCCAGCAGTTACTCGACCCAACGGATGAACACTGAAGCTTTCTTT. As protein: CASSYSTQRMNTEAFF.

The chain recombines TRBV28 with TRBJ1-1; D is unresolved. Trimming removed 7 bases from V and 4 bases from J, with 10 bases in between. Germline V lookup: CDR1 MDHEN, CDR2 SYDVKM. CDR3 size: 12 residues. CDR3 amino acids: CASNDTSTEAFF. The CDR3 nucleotides are TGTGCCAGCAACGACACATCCACTGAAGCTTTCTTT.

This sequence joins TRBV19 and TRBJ2-7; 7 positions agree with TRBD1. CDR3 length: 15 residues. V gave up 3 bases and J gave up 2 bases; unmatched junction bases: 7. Germline-derived CDR1 and CDR2 are LNHDA and SQIVND (reference sequence). CDR3 residues: CASSMAGTVTYEQYF. The CDR3 region has the DNA TGTGCCAGTAGTATGGCCGGGACAGTTACCTACGAGCAGTACTTC.

This sequence joins TRBV5-6 and TRBJ1-5; tentatively, D is TRBD1 (5 bases). Deletions cut 1 base from V and 4 bases from J, with 6 bases between. The CDR3 sequence is 13 residues long. The V gene's germline CDR1 is SGHDT and CDR2 YYEEEE. The CDR3 coding sequence is TGTGCCAGCAGCTTGTGGGGGAATCAGCCCCAGCATTTT. It is translated as CASSLWGNQPQHF.

The chain employs TRBV18 and TRBJ2-7; perhaps TRBD1 as D (5 bases). Germline CDR1 and CDR2: KGHSH and LQKENI. The CDR3 extends over 16 amino acids. Trimming stripped 3 bases from V and 7 bases from J, with 22 bases between. CDR3 nucleotides: TGTGCCAGCTCACCGAAAGGGGCAGGTCCCTACGAAGAGCAGTACTTC. Its protein is CASSPKGAGPYEEQYF.

The chain recombines TRBV2 with TRBJ2-2; D assignment may be TRBD1 or TRBD2 (5 bases each). CDR1 and CDR2 from the germline V gene are SNHLY and FYNNEI. V was shortened by 8 bases and J by 6 bases, with 16 bases between the two germline ends. This CDR3 region has 14 residues. The CDR3 spells CASQEGSPAGELFF. The DNA of the CDR3 is TGTGCCAGCCAAGAGGGGTCCCCAGCCGGGGAGCTGTTTTTT.

As regards this clone: The same CDR3 arises from other DNA sequences in this sample as well. The gene calls are TRBV30 and TRBJ2-7; 11 positions match TRBD2. CDR1 and CDR2 (germline): GTSNPN, SVGIG (reference sequence). This CDR3 spans 15 amino acids. Unmatched junction bases numbered 9, after V lost 3 bases and J lost 5 bases. CDR3 residues: CAWSLGLAGGDEQYF. The CDR3 nucleotides read TGTGCCTGGAGCTTGGGGCTAGCGGGAGGCGACGAGCAGTACTTC.

The chain combines TRBV21-1 with TRBJ2-2; the table's D gene call, TRBD1, was not cross checked with the DNA. TRBV21-1 is designated a pseudogene. This CDR3 has 17 residues. The CDR3 sequence: CASSKDSDRGQIGELFF. The CDR3 DNA reads TGTGCCAGCAGCAAAGATTCGGACAGGGGGCAAATCGGGGAGCTGTTTTTT.

The chain links TRBV9 to TRBJ1-3; D call uncertain. CDR3 length: 17 amino acids. V lost 2 bases and J 0 bases, leaving 15 bases between the germline ends. Germline CDR1 reads SGDLS; CDR2 reads YYNGEE. The CDR3 sequence: CASSVFDGSSSGNTIYF. As DNA, the CDR3 is TGTGCCAGCAGCGTCTTTGACGGATCGAGCTCTGGAAACACCATATATTTT.

The V and J genes are TRBV27 and TRBJ1-5, with D hard to call. Trimming took off 6 bases at V and 3 bases at J, with 9 bases between the two ends. Looked up from germline, CDR1 is MNHEY and CDR2 is SMNVEV (reference sequence). The CDR3 loop spans 13 amino acids. This chain's CDR3 is CASRAGNNQPQHF. The CDR3 DNA sequence: TGTGCCAGCAGGGCCGGGAACAATCAGCCCCAGCATTTT.

This chain uses TRBV4-1 with TRBJ2-1; 7 bases match TRBD2. CDR3 length: 15 amino acids. Unmatched junction bases numbered 4, after V lost 1 base and J lost 4 bases. Germline values: CDR1 MGHRA, CDR2 YSYEKL. CDR3 amino acids: CASSQAGGQYNEQFF. In nucleotides, the CDR3 is TGCGCCAGCAGCCAAGCGGGAGGACAATACAATGAGCAGTTCTTC.

The gene calls are TRBV19 and TRBJ2-7, with 10 bases matching TRBD1. From germline, CDR1 is LNHDA and CDR2 SQIVND (reference sequence). V lost 3 bases and J lost 3; bases outside the gene matches: 11. The CDR3 length is 17 residues. CDR3 in amino acids: CASSIRPGQGPYYEQYF. The CDR3 DNA is TGTGCCAGTAGTATCCGCCCGGGACAGGGGCCTTACTACGAGCAGTACTTC.

This chain uses TRBV6-1 with TRBJ2-3; 12 nucleotides line up with TRBD1. The germline gives CDR1 MNHNS, CDR2 SASEGT. The CDR3 has 18 amino acids. With V trimmed by 4 bases and J by 6 bases, 14 bases remained unmatched. In DNA form, the CDR3 reads TGTGCCAGCAGTGTTCAAAGGGGTGGGACAGGGGGCTTCGATACGCAGTATTTT. Its translation is CASSVQRGGTGGFDTQYF.

The V and J genes are TRBV6-6 and TRBJ1-2, with D possibly TRBD1 on 5 matching bases. The V end lost 8 bases, the J end lost 4 bases, and 11 bases lay between the germline ends. Per germline, CDR1 MNHNY and CDR2 SVGAGI (reference sequence). CDR3 length: 12 amino acids. CDR3 sequence: CASFDGTYGYTF. CDR3 DNA: TGTGCCAGCTTCGACGGGACCTATGGCTACACCTTC.